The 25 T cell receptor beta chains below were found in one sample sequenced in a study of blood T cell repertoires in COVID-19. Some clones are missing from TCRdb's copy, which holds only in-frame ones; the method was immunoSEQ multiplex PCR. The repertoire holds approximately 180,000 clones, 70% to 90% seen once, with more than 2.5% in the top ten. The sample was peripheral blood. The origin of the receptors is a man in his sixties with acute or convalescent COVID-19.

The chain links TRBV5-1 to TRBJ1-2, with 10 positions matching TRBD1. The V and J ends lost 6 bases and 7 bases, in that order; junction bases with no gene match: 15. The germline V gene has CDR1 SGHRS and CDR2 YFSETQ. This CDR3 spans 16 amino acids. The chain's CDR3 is CASTPGGTGVERGYTF. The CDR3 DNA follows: TGCGCCAGCACCCCTGGAGGGACAGGGGTTGAGCGTGGCTACACCTTC.

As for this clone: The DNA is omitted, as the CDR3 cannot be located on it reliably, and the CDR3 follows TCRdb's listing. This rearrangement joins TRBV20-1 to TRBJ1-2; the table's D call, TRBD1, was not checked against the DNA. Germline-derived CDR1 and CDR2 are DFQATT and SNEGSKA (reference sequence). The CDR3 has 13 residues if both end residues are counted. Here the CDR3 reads CSASSGQGDGYTF.

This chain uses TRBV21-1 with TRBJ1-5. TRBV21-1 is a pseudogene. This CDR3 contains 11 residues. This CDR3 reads CASSKGGPQHF. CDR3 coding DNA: TGTGCCAGCAGCAAGGGGGGGCCCCAGCATTTT.

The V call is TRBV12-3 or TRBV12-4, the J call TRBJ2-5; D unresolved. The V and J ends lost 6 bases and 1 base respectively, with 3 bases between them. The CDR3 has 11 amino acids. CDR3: CASSRQETQYF. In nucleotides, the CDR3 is TGTGCCAGCAGCCGCCAAGAGACCCAGTACTTC.

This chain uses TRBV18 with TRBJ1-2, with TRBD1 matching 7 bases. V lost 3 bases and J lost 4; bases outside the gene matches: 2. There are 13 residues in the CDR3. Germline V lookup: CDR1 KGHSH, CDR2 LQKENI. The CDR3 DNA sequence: TGTGCCAGCTCACCGACAGGGTCCTATGGCTACACCTTC. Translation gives CASSPTGSYGYTF.

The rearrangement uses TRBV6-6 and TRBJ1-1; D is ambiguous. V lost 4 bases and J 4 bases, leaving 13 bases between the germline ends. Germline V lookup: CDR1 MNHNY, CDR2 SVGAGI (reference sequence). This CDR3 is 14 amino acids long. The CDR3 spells CASSFSSEGTEAFF. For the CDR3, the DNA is TGTGCCAGCAGTTTCTCCTCGGAGGGCACTGAAGCTTTCTTT.

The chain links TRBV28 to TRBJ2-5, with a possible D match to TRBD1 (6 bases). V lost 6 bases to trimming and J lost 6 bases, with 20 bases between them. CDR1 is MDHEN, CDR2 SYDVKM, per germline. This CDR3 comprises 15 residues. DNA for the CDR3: TGTGCCAGCAGCTCCGGCTCAGGGGCCTCGAAGACCCAGTACTTC. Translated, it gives CASSSGSGASKTQYF.

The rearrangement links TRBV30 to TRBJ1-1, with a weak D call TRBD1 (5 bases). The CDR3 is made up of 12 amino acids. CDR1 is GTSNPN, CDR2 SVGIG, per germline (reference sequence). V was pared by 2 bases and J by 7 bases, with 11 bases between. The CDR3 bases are TGTGCCTGGAGTAGGGGAGGGTTTGAAGCTTTCTTT. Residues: CAWSRGGFEAFF.

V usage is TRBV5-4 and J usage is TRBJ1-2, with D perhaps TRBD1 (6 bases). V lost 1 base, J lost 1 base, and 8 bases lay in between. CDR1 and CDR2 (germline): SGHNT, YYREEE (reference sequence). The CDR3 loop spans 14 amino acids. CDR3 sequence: CASSLRGGNYGYTF. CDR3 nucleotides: TGTGCCAGCAGCTTGAGGGGGGGTAACTATGGCTACACCTTC.

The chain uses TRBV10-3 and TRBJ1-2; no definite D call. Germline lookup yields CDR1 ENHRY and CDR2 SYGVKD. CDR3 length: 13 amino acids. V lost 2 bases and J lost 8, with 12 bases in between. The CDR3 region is CAISEPSMGGYTF. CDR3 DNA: TGTGCCATCAGTGAGCCCAGTATGGGCGGCTACACCTTC.

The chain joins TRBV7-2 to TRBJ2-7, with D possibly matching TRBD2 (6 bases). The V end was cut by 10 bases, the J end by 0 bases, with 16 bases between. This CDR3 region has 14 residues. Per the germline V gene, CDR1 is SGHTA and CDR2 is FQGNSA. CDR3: CATGSSINSYEQYF. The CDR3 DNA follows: TGTGCCACCGGGAGCAGCATCAACTCCTACGAGCAGTACTTC.

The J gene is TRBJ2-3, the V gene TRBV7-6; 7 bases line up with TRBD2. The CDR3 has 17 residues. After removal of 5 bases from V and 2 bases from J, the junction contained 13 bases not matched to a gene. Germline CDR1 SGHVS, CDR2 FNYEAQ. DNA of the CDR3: TGTGCCAGCAGCCACCCACCGGGACTACAAGACACAGATACGCAGTATTTT. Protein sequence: CASSHPPGLQDTDTQYF.

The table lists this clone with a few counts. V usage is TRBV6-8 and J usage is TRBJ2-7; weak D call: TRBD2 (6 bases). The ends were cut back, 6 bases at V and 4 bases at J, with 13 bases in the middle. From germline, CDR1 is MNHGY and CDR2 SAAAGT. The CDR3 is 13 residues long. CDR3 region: CASSPGLIYEQYF. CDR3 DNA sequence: TGTGCCAGCAGCCCGGGACTCATATACGAGCAGTACTTC.

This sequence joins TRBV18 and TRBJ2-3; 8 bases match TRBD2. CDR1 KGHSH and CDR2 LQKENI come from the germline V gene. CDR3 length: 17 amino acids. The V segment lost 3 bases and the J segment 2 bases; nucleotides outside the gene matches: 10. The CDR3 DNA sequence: TGTGCCAGCTCACCTCAACTAGCGGCTACGTCCACAGATACGCAGTATTTT. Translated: CASSPQLAATSTDTQYF. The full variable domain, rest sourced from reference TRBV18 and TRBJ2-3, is NAGVMQNPRHLVRRRGQEARLRCSPMKGHSHVYWYRQLPEEGLKFMVYLQKENIIDESGMPKERFSAEFPKEGPSILRIQQVVRGDSAAYFCASSPQLAATSTDTQYFGPGTRLTVL.

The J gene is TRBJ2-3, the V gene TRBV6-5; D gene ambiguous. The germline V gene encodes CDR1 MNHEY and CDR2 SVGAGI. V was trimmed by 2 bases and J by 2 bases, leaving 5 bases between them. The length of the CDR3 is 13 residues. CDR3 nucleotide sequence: TGTGCCAGCAGTTACGGCTTCACAGATACGCAGTATTTT. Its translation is CASSYGFTDTQYF.

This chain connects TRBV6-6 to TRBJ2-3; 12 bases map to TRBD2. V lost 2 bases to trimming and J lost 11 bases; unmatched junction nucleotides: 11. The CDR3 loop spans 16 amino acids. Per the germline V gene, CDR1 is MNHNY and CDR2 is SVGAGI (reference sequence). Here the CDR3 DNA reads TGTGCCAGCAGTTACCCCTTGACTAGCGGGAGAGGTAGGCAGTATTTT. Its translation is CASSYPLTSGRGRQYF.

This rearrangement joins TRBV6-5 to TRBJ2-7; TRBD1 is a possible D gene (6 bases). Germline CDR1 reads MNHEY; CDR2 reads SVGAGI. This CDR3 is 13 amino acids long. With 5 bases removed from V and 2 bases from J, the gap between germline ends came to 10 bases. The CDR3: CASSPGQTYEQYF. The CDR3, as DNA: TGTGCCAGCAGTCCTGGACAGACCTACGAGCAGTACTTC.

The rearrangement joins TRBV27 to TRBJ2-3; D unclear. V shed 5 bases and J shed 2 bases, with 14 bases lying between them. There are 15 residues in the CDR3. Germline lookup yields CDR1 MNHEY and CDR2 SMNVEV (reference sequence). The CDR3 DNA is TGTGCCAGCAGTACAACCCTAGAGCCCACAGATACGCAGTATTTT. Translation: CASSTTLEPTDTQYF.

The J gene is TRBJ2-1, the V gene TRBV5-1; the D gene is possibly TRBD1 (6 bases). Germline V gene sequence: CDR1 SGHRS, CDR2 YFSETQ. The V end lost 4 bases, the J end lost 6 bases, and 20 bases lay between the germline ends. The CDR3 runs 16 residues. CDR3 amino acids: CASSTDGTPRVNEQFF. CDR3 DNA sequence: TGCGCCAGCAGCACGGACGGGACACCTCGAGTCAATGAGCAGTTCTTC.

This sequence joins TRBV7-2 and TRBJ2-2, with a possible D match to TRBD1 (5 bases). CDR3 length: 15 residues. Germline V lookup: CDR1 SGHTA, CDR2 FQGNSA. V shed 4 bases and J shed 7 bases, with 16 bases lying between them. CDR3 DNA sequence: TGTGCCAGCAGCTCAGGGCTCTCAAAACACGGGGAGCTGTTTTTT. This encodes CASSSGLSKHGELFF. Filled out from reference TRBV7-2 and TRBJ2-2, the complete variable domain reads GAGVSQSPSNKVTEKGKDVELRCDPISGHTALYWYRQSLGQGLEFLIYFQGNSAPDKSGLPSDRFSAERTGGSVSTLTIQRTQQEDSAVYLCASSSGLSKHGELFFGEGSRLTVL.

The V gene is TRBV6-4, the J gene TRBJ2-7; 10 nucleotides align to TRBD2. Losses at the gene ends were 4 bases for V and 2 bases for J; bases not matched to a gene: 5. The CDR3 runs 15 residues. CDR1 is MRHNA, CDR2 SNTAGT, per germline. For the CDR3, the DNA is TGTGCCAGCAGTGTCCAAGCGGGAGGGGCCTACGAGCAGTACTTC. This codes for CASSVQAGGAYEQYF.

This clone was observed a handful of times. CDR3 nucleotides: TGTGCCAGCAGCCCCCGACAGGGGACTATCTCGGCCCAGTACTTC. Amino acid sequence: CASSPRQGTISAQYF. The chain couples TRBV13 to TRBJ2-5; tentatively, D is TRBD1 (8 bases). The CDR3 is 15 residues long. CDR1 and CDR2 (germline): PRHDT, FYEKMQ (reference sequence). Trimming left V 5 bases short and J 9 bases short, with 22 bases between.

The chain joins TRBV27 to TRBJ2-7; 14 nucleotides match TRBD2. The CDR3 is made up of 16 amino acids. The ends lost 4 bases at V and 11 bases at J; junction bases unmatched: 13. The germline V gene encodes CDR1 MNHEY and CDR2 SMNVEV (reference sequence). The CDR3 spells CASSSFGTSGSPRKYF. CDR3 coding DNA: TGTGCCAGCAGTTCCTTCGGGACTAGCGGGAGTCCCAGGAAGTACTTC.

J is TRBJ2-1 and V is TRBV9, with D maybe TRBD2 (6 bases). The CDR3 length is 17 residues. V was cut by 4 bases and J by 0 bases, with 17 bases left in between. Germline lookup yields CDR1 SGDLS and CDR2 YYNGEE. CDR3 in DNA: TGTGCCAGCAGCCCCGGTAGCGGCCCTAGCTCCTACAATGAGCAGTTCTTC. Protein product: CASSPGSGPSSYNEQFF.

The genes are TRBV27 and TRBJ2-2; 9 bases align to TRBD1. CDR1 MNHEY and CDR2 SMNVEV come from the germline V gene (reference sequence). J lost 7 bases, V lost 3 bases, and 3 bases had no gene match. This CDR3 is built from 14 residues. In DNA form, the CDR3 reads TGTGCCAGCAGTTTGGGGACAGGGCACGGGGAGCTGTTTTTT. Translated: CASSLGTGHGELFF.